One and the same sample provided the 6 T cell receptor beta chains below, sequenced in a study of blood T cell repertoires in COVID-19. Only in-frame clones appear in the TCRdb table, and some are missing; sequencing was by immunoSEQ multiplex PCR. The sample lists 250,000 or so clones, roughly 88% occurring once. Input material: PBMCs or T cells enriched from blood (not recorded which). All receptors come from a woman aged 40 to 50 who had been exposed to COVID-19.

This chain links TRBV3-1 (or the pseudogene TRBV3-2) with TRBJ1-1; 7 nucleotides align to TRBD1. Germline V gives CDR1 LGHDT, CDR2 YNNKEL (reference sequence). Losses at the gene ends were 1 base for V and 11 bases for J; bases not matched to a gene: 7. This CDR3 has 13 residues. This CDR3 reads CASSQATGVYAFF. In nucleotides, the CDR3 is TGTGCCAGCAGCCAAGCCACAGGGGTGTATGCTTTCTTT.

The chain carries TRBV24-1 and TRBJ1-5, with D tentatively TRBD1 (6 bases). V lost 3 bases to trimming and J lost 2 bases, with 10 bases between them. This CDR3 contains 15 residues. Germline assignment: CDR1 KGHDR and CDR2 SFDVKD. In nucleotides, the CDR3 is TGTGCCACCAGTGATCACAACAGGGGCAATCAGCCCCAGCATTTT. This codes for CATSDHNRGNQPQHF.

The chain links TRBV5-6 to TRBJ2-5; 7 bases match TRBD2. This CDR3 is 15 amino acids long. Germline-derived CDR1 and CDR2 are SGHDT and YYEEEE. Trimming removed 7 bases from V and 4 bases from J; junction bases left unmatched: 13. This CDR3 is CASRVLGGRRETQYF. The CDR3, as DNA: TGTGCCAGCCGCGTCCTGGGAGGGAGGAGAGAGACCCAGTACTTC.

This chain uses TRBV5-1 with TRBJ2-5, with 7 bases aligning to TRBD1. The length of the CDR3 is 15 residues. Germline loops: CDR1 SGHRS, CDR2 YFSETQ. With 0 bases clipped from V and 3 bases from J, the junction kept 5 bases outside the gene matches. The CDR3 region is CASSLAWQGEETQYF. The CDR3 nucleotides are TGCGCCAGCAGCTTGGCCTGGCAGGGGGAAGAGACCCAGTACTTC.

The chain joins TRBV5-6 to TRBJ1-1, with 8 bases fitting TRBD1. Trimming took 2 bases from V and 4 from J; bases not matched to a gene: 1. The germline V gene encodes CDR1 SGHDT and CDR2 YYEEEE. The CDR3 has 13 amino acids. The CDR3 spells CASSFDRGTEAFF. DNA of the CDR3: TGTGCCAGCAGCTTCGACAGGGGCACTGAAGCTTTCTTT.

The V call is TRBV7-2, the J call TRBJ2-7; a weak D match, TRBD1 (5 bases). Between the trimmed V and J ends, which lost 6 bases and 4 bases, there was a span of 10 bases. This CDR3 region has 12 residues. From germline, CDR1 is SGHTA and CDR2 FQGNSA. The CDR3 is CASRRDRYEQYF. The CDR3 bases are TGTGCCAGCAGAAGAGACAGATACGAGCAGTACTTC.